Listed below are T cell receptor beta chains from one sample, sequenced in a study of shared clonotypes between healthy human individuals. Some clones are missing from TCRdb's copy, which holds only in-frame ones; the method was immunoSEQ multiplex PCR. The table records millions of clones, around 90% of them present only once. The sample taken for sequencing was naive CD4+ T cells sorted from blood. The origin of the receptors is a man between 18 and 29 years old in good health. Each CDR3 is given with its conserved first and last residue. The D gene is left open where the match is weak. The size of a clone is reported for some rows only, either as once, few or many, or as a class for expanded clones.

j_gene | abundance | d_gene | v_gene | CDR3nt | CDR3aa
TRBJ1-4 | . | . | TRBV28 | TGTGCCAGCAGTTTCCCCCCGGGGTCTGAAAAACTGTTTTTT | CASSFPPGSEKLFF
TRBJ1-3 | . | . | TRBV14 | TGTGCCAGCAGCCAAGATTGGTACTCTGGAAACACCATATATTTT | CASSQDWYSGNTIYF
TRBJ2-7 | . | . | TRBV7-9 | TGTGCCAGCAGCTTATTCCTAGGCGAGCAGTACTTC | CASSLFLGEQYF
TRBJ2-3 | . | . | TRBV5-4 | TGTGCCAGCAGCCTAAAGGGACGCGGAACAGATACGCAGTATTTT | CASSLKGRGTDTQYF
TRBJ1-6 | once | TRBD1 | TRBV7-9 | TGTGCCAGCAGCTTAGGACAGGGCGGGTCACCCCTCCACTTT | CASSLGQGGSPLHF
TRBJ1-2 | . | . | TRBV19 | TGTGCCAGTGCGGAAGTGGGGGGCTATGGCTACACCTTC | CASAEVGGYGYTF
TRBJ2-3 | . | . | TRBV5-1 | TGCGCCAGCAGCTTGGCTCGGGACCGAGATACGCAGTATTTT | CASSLARDRDTQYF
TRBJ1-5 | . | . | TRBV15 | TGTGCCACCAGCAGACAGACGGCATATGAGCCCCAGCATTTT | CATSRQTAYEPQHF
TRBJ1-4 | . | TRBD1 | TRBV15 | TGTGCCACCAGCAGAGACCTACAGACAGGGCTTGAACTGTTTTTT | CATSRDLQTGLELFF
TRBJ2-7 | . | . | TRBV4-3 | TGCGCCAGCAGCCACGTCGGCCCAATCTACGAGCAGTACTTC | CASSHVGPIYEQYF
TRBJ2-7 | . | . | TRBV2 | TGTGCCAGCAGTGAAAGTGTATCTGGCGAGCAGTACTTC | CASSESVSGEQYF
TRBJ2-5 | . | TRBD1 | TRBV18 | TGTGCCAGCTCACCGGCCACCGGGACAGGGAAAGAGACCCAGTACTTC | CASSPATGTGKETQYF
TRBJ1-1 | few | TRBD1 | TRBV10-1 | TGCCTACTTTCCGACAGGGGCCCGAACACTGAAGCTTTCTTT | CLLSDRGPNTEAFF
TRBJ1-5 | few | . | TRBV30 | TGTGCCTGGAGTGGGGGAGTCAATCAGCCCCAGCATTTT | CAWSGGVNQPQHF
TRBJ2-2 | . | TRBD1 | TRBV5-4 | TGTGCCAGCAGCTTGGTAGCGGTCAGGGGGCGTTCTGGGGAGCTGTTTTTT | CASSLVAVRGRSGELFF
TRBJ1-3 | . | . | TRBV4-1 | TGCGCCAGCAGCCAAGGTCGTCTGGGAGGAAACACCATATATTTT | CASSQGRLGGNTIYF
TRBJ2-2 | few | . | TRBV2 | TGTGCCAGCAGTGAGCAGGTCGGGGAGCTGTTTTTT | CASSEQVGELFF
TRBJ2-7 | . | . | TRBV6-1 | TGTGCCAGCAGTGAACGAAGGATCTACGAGCAGTACTTC | CASSERRIYEQYF
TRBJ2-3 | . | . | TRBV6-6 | TGTGCCAGCAATGGACAAGCTACAGATACGCAGTATTTT | CASNGQATDTQYF
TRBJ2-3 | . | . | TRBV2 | TGTGCCAGCAGCTTACGGACATCATTCAGAGATACGCAGTATTTT | CASSLRTSFRDTQYF
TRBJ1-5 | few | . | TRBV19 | TGTGCCAGTAGTATAGAGGTATATAGCAATCAGCCCCAGCATTTT | CASSIEVYSNQPQHF
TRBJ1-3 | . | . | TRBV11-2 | TGTGCCAGCAGCTCGACGACAGGCTCTGGAAACACCATATATTTT | CASSSTTGSGNTIYF
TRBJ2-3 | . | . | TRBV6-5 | TGTGCCAGCAGTTACTCAAAGTTTCGTACGCAGTATTTT | CASSYSKFRTQYF
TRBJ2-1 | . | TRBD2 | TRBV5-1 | TGCGCCAGCAGCCTGACTAGCGGGGGGGCTGGTGAGCAGTTCTTC | CASSLTSGGAGEQFF